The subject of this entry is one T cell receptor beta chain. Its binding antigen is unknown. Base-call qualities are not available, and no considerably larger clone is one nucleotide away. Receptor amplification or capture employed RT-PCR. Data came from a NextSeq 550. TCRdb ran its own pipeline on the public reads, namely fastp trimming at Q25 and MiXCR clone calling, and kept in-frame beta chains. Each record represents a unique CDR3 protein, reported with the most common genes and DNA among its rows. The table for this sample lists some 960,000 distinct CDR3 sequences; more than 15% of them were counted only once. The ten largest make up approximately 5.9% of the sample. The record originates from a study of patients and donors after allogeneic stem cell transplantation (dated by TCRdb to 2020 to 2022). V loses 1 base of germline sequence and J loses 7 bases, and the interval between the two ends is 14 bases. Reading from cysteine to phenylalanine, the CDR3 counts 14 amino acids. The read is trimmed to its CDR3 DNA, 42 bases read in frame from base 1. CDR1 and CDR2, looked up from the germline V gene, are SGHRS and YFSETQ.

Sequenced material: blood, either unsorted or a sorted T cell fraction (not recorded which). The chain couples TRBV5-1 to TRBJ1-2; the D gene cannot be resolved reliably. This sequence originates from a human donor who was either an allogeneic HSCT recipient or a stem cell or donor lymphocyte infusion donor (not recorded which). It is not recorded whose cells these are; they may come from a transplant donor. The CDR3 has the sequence CASSLRAPTSGYTF. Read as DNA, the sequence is TGCGCCAGCAGCTTGAGGGCCCCTACTAGTGGCTACACCTTC. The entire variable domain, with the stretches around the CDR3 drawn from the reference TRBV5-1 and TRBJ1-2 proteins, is KAGVTQTPRYLIKTRGQQVTLSCSPISGHRSVSWYQQTPGQGLQFLFEYFSETQRNKGNFPGRFSGRQFSNSRSEMNVSTLELGDSALYLCASSLRAPTSGYTFGSGTRLTVV.